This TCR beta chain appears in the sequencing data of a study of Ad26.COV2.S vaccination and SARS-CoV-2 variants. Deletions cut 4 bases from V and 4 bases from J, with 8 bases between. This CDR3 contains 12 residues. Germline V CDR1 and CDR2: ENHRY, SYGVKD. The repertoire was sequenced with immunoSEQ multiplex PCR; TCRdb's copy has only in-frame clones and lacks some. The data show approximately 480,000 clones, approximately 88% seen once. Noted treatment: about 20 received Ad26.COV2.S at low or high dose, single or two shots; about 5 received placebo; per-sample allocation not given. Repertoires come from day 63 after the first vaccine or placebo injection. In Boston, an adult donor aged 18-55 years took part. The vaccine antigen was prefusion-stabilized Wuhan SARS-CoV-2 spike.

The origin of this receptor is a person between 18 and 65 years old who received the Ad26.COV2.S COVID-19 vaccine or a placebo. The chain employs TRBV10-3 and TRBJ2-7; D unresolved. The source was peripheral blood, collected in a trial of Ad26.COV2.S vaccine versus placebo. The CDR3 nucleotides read TGTGCCATCAGTGTATCCAAATACGAGCAGTACTTC. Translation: CAISVSKYEQYF.